This T cell receptor beta chain originates from a study of cytomegalovirus exposure and HLA in healthy donors. Notes on the study in general: Later on, analysis showed that most CMV-associated TCR beta chains appeared to be HLA-restricted.

The CDR3 consists of 16 residues. The V end was cut by 1 base, the J end by 6 bases, with 21 bases between. From germline, CDR1 is SQVTM and CDR2 ANQGSEA. On this clone itself: What it binds is unknown.

Primers: 60 Vbeta forward and 13 Jbeta reverse. Some clones are missing from TCRdb's copy, which holds only in-frame ones; the method was immunoSEQ multiplex PCR. The profile shows some 120,000 clones, 77% of them singletons. Sequencing was done on a sample of PBMCs. The V gene is TRBV29-1, the J gene TRBJ1-2; tentative D call: TRBD1 (5 bases). This TCR derives from a human donor in good health. The CDR3 bases are TGCAGCGTTGAAGTACTCCAAGGGGCAACTCTGGATGGCTACACCTTC. Encoded protein: CSVEVLQGATLDGYTF.